Below are 2 T cell receptor beta chains sequenced from a single sample in a study of blood T cell repertoires in COVID-19. Sequenced by immunoSEQ multiplex PCR; TCRdb stores in-frame clones only, minus some. Among 300,000 to 400,000 clones listed, roughly 86% were seen once. Sequencing was carried out using peripheral blood. The receptor source for this set is a woman aged 55-70 years with COVID-19, enrolled during active disease.

The chain is built from TRBV7-9 and TRBJ1-3; D gene ambiguous. Germline V gene lookup returns CDR1 SEHNR and CDR2 FQNEAQ (reference sequence). Deletions cut 5 bases from V and 2 bases from J, with 10 bases between. CDR3 length: 14 residues. The DNA of the CDR3 is TGTGCCAGCAGCAACTCCGGAGCTGGAAACACCATATATTTT. Protein sequence: CASSNSGAGNTIYF.

V gene TRBV14 combines with J gene TRBJ2-1; TRBD1 agrees at 9 bases. Germline lookup yields CDR1 SGHDN and CDR2 FVKESK. With 4 bases clipped from V and 9 bases from J, the junction kept 13 bases outside the gene matches. The CDR3 spans 16 residues. CDR3 DNA sequence: TGTGCCAGCAGCCCACGAATTCAAACAGGGGGCCGTGAGCAGTTCTTC. This translates into CASSPRIQTGGREQFF.